The clone carrying this TCR beta chain was seen only a few times. Its antigen is not identified. The data originate from a study of T-cell memory formation after mild COVID-19. General observations from the study: Later expanders leaned toward CD4+, whereas clones contracting from day 15 to 85 were balanced CD4/CD8. The main location of contracting CD4+ clones was CM and EM, and that of contracting CD8+ clones was EMRA. That cross-reactive memory joined was suggested by some responding clones appearing in pre-infection memory.

TCRdb used MiXCR to reprocess the 5' RACE reads, holding one entry per CDR3 protein. The table records tens of thousands of distinct CDR3 sequences, more than 11% of them present only once. The source material was PBMCs or a T cell subset sorted from them (not recorded which). The clonotype comes from an adult woman who had mild COVID-19 (a few samples of this study predate the infection). Cell type and time point are not known.

CDR3 nucleotides: TGTGCCAGCAGCCCTAGCCCCACAGTAGCCATGAACACTGAAGCTTTCTTT. This codes for CASSPSPTVAMNTEAFF. The chain has TRBV7-6 and TRBJ1-1, with unresolved D. Trimming cost V 5 bases and J 0 bases, with 19 bases left between them. CDR3 length: 17 residues. In germline, CDR1 is SGHVS, CDR2 FNYEAQ.